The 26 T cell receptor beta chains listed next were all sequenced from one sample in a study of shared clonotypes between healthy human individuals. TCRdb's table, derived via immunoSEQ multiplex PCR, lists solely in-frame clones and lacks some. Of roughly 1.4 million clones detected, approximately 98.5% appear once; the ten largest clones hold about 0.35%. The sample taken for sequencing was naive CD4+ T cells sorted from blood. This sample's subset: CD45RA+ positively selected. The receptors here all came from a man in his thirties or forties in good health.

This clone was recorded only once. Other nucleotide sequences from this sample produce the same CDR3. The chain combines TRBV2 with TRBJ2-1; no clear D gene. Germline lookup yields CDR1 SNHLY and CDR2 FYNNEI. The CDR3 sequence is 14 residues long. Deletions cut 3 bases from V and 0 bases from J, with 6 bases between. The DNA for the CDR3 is TGTGCCAGCAGTGACAGAAGCTCCTACAATGAGCAGTTCTTC. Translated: CASSDRSSYNEQFF.

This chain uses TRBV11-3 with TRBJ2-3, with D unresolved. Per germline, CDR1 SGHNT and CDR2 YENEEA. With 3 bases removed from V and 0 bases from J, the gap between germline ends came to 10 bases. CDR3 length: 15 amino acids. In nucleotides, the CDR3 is TGTGCCAGCAGCTTCAGACAAGCTAGCACAGATACGCAGTATTTT. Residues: CASSFRQASTDTQYF.

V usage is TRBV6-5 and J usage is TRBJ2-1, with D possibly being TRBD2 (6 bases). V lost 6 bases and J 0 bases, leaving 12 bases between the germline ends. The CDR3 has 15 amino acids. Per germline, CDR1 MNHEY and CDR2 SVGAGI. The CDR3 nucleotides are TGTGCCAGCAGACTCAGGGAGGCCTCCTACAATGAGCAGTTCTTC. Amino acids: CASRLREASYNEQFF.

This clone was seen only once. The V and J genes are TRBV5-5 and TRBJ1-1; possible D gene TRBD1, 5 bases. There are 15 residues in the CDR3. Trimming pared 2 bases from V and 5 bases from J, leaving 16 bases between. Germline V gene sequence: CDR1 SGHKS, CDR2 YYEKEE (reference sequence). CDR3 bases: TGTGCCAGCAGCTTAGAGGGGCTTGTAGGGACTGAAGCTTTCTTT. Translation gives CASSLEGLVGTEAFF.

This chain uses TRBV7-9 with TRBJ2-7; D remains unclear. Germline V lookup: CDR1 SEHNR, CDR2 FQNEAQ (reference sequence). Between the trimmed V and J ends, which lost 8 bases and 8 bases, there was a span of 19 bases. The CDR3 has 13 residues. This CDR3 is CASQDGIRLQQYF. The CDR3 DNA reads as TGTGCCAGCCAGGACGGAATCCGTTTGCAGCAGTACTTC.

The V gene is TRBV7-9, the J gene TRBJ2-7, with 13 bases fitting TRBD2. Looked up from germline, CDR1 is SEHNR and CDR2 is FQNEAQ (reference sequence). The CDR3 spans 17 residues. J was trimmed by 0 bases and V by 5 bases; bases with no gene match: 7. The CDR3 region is CASSPGGLAGTSYEQYF. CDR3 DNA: TGTGCCAGCAGCCCGGGGGGACTAGCGGGAACCTCCTACGAGCAGTACTTC.

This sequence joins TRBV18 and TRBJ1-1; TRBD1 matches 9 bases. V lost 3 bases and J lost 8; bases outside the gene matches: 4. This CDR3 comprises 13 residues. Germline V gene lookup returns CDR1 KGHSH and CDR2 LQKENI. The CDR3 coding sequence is TGTGCCAGCTCACCGACAGGGGGTAGCGAAGCTTTCTTT. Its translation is CASSPTGGSEAFF.

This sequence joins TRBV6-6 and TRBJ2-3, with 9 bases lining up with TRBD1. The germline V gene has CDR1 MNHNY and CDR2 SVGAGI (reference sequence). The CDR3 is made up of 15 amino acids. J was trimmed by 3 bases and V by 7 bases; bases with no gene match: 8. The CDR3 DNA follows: TGTGCCAGCATTCGGCGGGGACAGGGAACAGATACGCAGTATTTT. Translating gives CASIRRGQGTDTQYF.

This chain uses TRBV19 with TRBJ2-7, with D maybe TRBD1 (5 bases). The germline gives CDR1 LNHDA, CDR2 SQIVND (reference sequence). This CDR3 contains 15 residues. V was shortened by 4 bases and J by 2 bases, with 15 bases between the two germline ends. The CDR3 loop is CASSTLDSGPYEQYF. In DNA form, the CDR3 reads TGTGCCAGTAGTACTCTCGACAGTGGACCCTACGAGCAGTACTTC.

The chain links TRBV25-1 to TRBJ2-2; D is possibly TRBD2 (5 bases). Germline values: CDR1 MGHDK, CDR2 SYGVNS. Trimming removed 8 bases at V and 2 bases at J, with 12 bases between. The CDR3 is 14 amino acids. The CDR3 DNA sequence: TGTGCCAGCTCCCTAGCAGCAAACACCGGGGAGCTGTTTTTT. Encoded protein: CASSLAANTGELFF.

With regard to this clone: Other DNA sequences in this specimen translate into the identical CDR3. The CDR3 spells CASSDRENTEAFF. The DNA of the CDR3 is TGTGCCAGCAGTGATAGGGAGAACACTGAAGCTTTCTTT. The chain couples TRBV2 to TRBJ1-1; D gene unclear. This CDR3 has 13 amino acids. V lost 3 bases and J 1 base, leaving 6 bases between the germline ends. Per the germline V gene, CDR1 is SNHLY and CDR2 is FYNNEI. Supplemented by reference TRBV2 and TRBJ1-1, the full variable domain reads EPEVTQTPSHQVTQMGQEVILRCVPISNHLYFYWYRQILGQKVEFLVSFYNNEISEKSEIFDDQFSVERPDGSNFTLKIRSTKLEDSAMYFCASSDRENTEAFFGQGTRLTVV.

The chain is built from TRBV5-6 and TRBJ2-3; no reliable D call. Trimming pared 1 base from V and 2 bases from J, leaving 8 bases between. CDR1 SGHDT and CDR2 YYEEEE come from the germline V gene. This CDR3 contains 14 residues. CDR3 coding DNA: TGTGCCAGCAGCTTGATGCAGCCCACAGATACGCAGTATTTT. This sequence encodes CASSLMQPTDTQYF. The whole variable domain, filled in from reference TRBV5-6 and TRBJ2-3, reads DAGVTQSPTHLIKTRGQQVTLRCSPKSGHDTVSWYQQALGQGPQFIFQYYEEEERQRGNFPDRFSGHQFPNYSSELNVNALLLGDSALYLCASSLMQPTDTQYFGPGTRLTVL.

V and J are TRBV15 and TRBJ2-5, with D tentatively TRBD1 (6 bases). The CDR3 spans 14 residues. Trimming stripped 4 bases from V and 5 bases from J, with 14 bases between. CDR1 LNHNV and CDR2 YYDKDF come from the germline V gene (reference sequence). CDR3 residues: CATSIDRFGETQYF. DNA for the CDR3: TGTGCCACCAGCATCGACAGGTTCGGGGAGACCCAGTACTTC.

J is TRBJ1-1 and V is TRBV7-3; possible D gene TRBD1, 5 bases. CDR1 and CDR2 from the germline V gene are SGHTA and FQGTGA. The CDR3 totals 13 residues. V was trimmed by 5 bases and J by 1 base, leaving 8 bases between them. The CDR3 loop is CASSPGWNTEAFF. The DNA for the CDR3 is TGTGCCAGCAGCCCAGGGTGGAACACTGAAGCTTTCTTT. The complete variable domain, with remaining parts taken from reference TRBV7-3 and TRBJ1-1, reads GAGVSQTPSNKVTEKGKYVELRCDPISGHTALYWYRQSLGQGPEFLIYFQGTGAADDSGLPNDRFFAVRPEGSVSTLKIQRTERGDSAVYLCASSPGWNTEAFFGQGTRLTVV.

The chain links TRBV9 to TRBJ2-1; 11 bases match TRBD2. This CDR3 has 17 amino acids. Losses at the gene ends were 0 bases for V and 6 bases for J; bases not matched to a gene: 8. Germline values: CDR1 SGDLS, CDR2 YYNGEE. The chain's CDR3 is CASSVGLLAGEINEQFF. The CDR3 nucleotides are TGTGCCAGCAGCGTAGGATTACTAGCGGGAGAGATCAATGAGCAGTTCTTC.

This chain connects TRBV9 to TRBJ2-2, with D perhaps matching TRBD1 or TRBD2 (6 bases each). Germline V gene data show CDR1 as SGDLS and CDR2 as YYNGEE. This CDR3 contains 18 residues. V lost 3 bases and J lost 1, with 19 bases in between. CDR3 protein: CASSGWTTGSVNTGELFF. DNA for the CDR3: TGTGCCAGCAGCGGATGGACTACAGGGTCCGTGAACACCGGGGAGCTGTTTTTT.

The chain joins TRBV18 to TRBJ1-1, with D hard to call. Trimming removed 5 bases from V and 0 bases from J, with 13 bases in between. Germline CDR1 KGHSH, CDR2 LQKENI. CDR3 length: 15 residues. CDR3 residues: CASSSWLGMNTEAFF. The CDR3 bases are TGTGCCAGCTCATCCTGGTTAGGGATGAACACTGAAGCTTTCTTT.

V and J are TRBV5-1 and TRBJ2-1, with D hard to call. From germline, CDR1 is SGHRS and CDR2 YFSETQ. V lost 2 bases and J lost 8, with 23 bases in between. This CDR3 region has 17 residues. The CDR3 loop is CASSFFLALKRRDEQFF. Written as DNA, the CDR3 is TGCGCCAGCAGCTTCTTTTTGGCTCTGAAACGGCGCGATGAGCAGTTCTTC.

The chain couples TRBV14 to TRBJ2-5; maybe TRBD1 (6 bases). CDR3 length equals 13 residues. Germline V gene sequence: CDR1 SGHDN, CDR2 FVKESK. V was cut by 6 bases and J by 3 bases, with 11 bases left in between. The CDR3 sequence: CASREQGKETQYF. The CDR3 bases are TGTGCCAGCAGGGAACAGGGTAAAGAGACCCAGTACTTC.

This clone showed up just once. In DNA, the CDR3 is TGTGCCAGCAGCCTACTTCCGGGACTAGCGGGAGAAAGAATTGGGTACGAGCAGTACTTC. Protein: CASSLLPGLAGERIGYEQYF. The chain combines TRBV4-2 with TRBJ2-7, with 14 bases matching TRBD2. V was pared by 4 bases and J by 4 bases, with 18 bases of the junction left unmatched. CDR1 and CDR2 from the germline V gene are LGHNA and YNFKEQ. The CDR3 totals 20 residues.

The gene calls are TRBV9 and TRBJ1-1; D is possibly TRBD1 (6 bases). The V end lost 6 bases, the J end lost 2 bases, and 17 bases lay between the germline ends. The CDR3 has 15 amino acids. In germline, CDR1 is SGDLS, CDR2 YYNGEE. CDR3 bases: TGTGCCAGCACTCAAATGACAGGAACTAACACTGAAGCTTTCTTT. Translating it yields CASTQMTGTNTEAFF.

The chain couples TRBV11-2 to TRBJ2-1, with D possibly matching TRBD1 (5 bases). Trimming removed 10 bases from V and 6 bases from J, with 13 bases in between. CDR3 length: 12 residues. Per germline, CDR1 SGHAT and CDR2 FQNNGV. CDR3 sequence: CATASRGNEQFF. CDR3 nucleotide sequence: TGTGCCACCGCGAGTAGGGGCAATGAGCAGTTCTTC. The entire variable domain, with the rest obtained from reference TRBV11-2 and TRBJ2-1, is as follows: EAGVAQSPRYKIIEKRQSVAFWCNPISGHATLYWYQQILGQGPKLLIQFQNNGVVDDSQLPKDRFSAERLKGVDSTLKIQPAKLEDSAVYLCATASRGNEQFFGPGTRLTVL.

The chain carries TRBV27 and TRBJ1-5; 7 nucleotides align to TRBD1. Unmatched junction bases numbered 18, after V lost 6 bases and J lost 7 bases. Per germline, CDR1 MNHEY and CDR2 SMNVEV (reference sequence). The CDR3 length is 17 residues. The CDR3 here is CASRSSKAGGLEQPQHF. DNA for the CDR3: TGTGCCAGCAGAAGTAGTAAGGCAGGGGGTTTAGAACAGCCCCAGCATTTT.

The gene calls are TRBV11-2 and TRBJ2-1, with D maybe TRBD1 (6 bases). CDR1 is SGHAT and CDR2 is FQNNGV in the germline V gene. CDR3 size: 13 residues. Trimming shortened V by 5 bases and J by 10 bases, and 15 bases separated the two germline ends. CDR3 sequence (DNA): TGTGCCAGCAGCAGAATACGGACAGTCGAGCAGTTCTTC. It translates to CASSRIRTVEQFF.

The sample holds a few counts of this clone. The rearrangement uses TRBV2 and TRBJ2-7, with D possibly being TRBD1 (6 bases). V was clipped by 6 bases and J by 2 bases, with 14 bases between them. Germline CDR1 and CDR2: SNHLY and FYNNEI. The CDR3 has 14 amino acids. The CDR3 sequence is CASREQGSTYEQYF. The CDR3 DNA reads TGTGCCAGCAGGGAACAGGGATCCACCTACGAGCAGTACTTC.

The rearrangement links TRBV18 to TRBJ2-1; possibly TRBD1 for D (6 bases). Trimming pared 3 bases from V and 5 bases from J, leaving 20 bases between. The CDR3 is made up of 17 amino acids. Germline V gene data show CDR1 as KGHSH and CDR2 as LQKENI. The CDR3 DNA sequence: TGTGCCAGCTCACCGTTACCACAGGGCTCCATGAACAATGAGCAGTTCTTC. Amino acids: CASSPLPQGSMNNEQFF.